Listed below are T cell receptor beta chains from one sample, sequenced in a study of response to subunit inactivated influenza vaccine. MiXCR, applied by TCRdb to the RT-PCR reads, yields one record per CDR3 protein. This sample has about 780,000 distinct CDR3 sequences, with less than 20% found just once. The starting material was PBMCs from blood, obtained 4 to 6 days after vaccination. These receptor sequences come from a middle-aged man who received an inactivated influenza vaccine. CDR3s include the opening cysteine and the closing phenylalanine or tryptophan. Fields, in order: J gene, D gene, V gene, clone size, CDR3 protein, CDR3 DNA. D genes are given only for firm matches. Clone size is given for some rows only: seen once, a few or many times, or a class if the clone is expanded.

J gene: TRBJ2-1
D gene: -
V gene: TRBV10-3
clone size: -
CDR3 protein: CAISLGDNEQFF
CDR3 DNA: TGTGCCATCAGCTTAGGGGACAATGAGCAGTTCTTC

J gene: TRBJ2-1
D gene: TRBD1
V gene: TRBV28
clone size: once
CDR3 protein: CASSIGQGEYEQFF
CDR3 DNA: TGTGCCAGCAGTATCGGACAGGGTGAATATGAGCAGTTCTTC

J gene: TRBJ1-1
D gene: -
V gene: TRBV6-1
clone size: -
CDR3 protein: CASIDTTSTEAFF
CDR3 DNA: TGTGCCAGCATAGACACGACGTCAACTGAAGCTTTCTTT

J gene: TRBJ2-2
D gene: TRBD2
V gene: TRBV6-6
clone size: -
CDR3 protein: CASRQGGTGELFF
CDR3 DNA: TGTGCCAGCAGGCAGGGAGGGACCGGGGAGCTGTTTTTT

J gene: TRBJ2-5
D gene: TRBD2
V gene: TRBV5-1
clone size: once
CDR3 protein: CASSLASAGVQETQYF
CDR3 DNA: TGCGCCAGCAGCTTGGCCTCAGCGGGGGTCCAAGAGACCCAGTACTTC

J gene: TRBJ2-5
D gene: TRBD1
V gene: TRBV7-2
clone size: few
CDR3 protein: CASSPDRAGKTQYF
CDR3 DNA: TGTGCCAGCAGTCCGGACAGGGCCGGGAAGACCCAGTACTTC

J gene: TRBJ2-7
D gene: TRBD1
V gene: TRBV12-3/TRBV12-4
clone size: many
CDR3 protein: CASSLIGDRGREQYF
CDR3 DNA: TGTGCCAGCAGTTTAATAGGGGACAGGGGCCGAGAGCAGTACTTC

J gene: TRBJ2-1
D gene: -
V gene: TRBV11-2
clone size: -
CDR3 protein: CASSRDGGTYNEQFF
CDR3 DNA: TGTGCCAGCAGCCGAGACGGCGGTACCTACAATGAGCAGTTCTTC

J gene: TRBJ2-1
D gene: TRBD2
V gene: TRBV24-1
clone size: many
CDR3 protein: CATSENSGSSSWQFF
CDR3 DNA: TGTGCCACCAGTGAAAATAGCGGGAGTTCCTCTTGGCAGTTCTTC

J gene: TRBJ1-4
D gene: TRBD1
V gene: TRBV12-3/TRBV12-4
clone size: many
CDR3 protein: CASSLGQVNEKLFF
CDR3 DNA: TGTGCCAGCAGTTTGGGACAGGTTAATGAAAAACTGTTTTTT

J gene: TRBJ1-2
D gene: -
V gene: TRBV7-2
clone size: few
CDR3 protein: CASSLDRTDSWGYTF
CDR3 DNA: TGTGCCAGCAGCTTAGACCGGACGGATTCATGGGGCTACACCTTC

J gene: TRBJ2-4
D gene: TRBD2
V gene: TRBV10-3
clone size: few
CDR3 protein: CATSRGNKNIQYF
CDR3 DNA: TGTGCCACGTCGCGGGGGAACAAAAACATTCAGTACTTC

J gene: TRBJ2-3
D gene: TRBD2
V gene: TRBV24-1
clone size: -
CDR3 protein: CATSDLTSGSTDTQYF
CDR3 DNA: TGTGCCACCAGTGATTTGACTAGCGGGAGCACAGATACGCAGTATTTT

J gene: TRBJ2-7
D gene: -
V gene: TRBV7-3
clone size: few
CDR3 protein: CASSRNSGSYEQYF
CDR3 DNA: TGTGCCAGCAGCCGAAACAGTGGATCTTACGAGCAGTACTTC

J gene: TRBJ1-3
D gene: -
V gene: TRBV5-5
clone size: -
CDR3 protein: CASSYQQGYGNTIYF
CDR3 DNA: TGTGCCAGCAGCTACCAACAGGGATACGGAAACACCATATATTTT

J gene: TRBJ2-7
D gene: -
V gene: TRBV7-6
clone size: few
CDR3 protein: CASSLADQFTYEQYF
CDR3 DNA: TGTGCCAGCAGCTTGGCAGACCAGTTTACCTACGAGCAGTACTTC

J gene: TRBJ2-1
D gene: TRBD2
V gene: TRBV5-4
clone size: -
CDR3 protein: CASSSSGTTPNEQFF
CDR3 DNA: TGTGCCAGCAGTTCCTCCGGGACTACCCCAAATGAGCAGTTCTTC

J gene: TRBJ2-1
D gene: TRBD2
V gene: TRBV24-1
clone size: -
CDR3 protein: CATSNVETSGDNEQFF
CDR3 DNA: TGTGCCACCAGTAACGTTGAGACTAGCGGGGACAATGAGCAGTTCTTC

J gene: TRBJ2-3
D gene: TRBD2
V gene: TRBV7-3
clone size: -
CDR3 protein: CASSLRFSGSTDTQYF
CDR3 DNA: TGTGCCAGCAGCTTACGGTTTAGCGGGAGTACAGATACGCAGTATTTT

J gene: TRBJ2-3
D gene: TRBD2
V gene: TRBV4-2
clone size: few
CDR3 protein: CASSQVSGAEEDTQYF
CDR3 DNA: TGTGCCAGCAGCCAAGTTAGCGGGGCTGAGGAAGATACGCAGTATTTT

J gene: TRBJ2-3
D gene: -
V gene: TRBV15
clone size: -
CDR3 protein: CATSREGSGFTDTQYF
CDR3 DNA: TGTGCCACCAGCAGAGAAGGTTCAGGGTTCACAGATACGCAGTATTTT